Below, one T cell receptor (beta chain) is given with its context. V dropped 6 bases and J dropped 14 bases, with 17 bases sitting between them. The CDR3 contains 12 residues. Per the germline V gene, CDR1 is LGHDT and CDR2 is YNNKEL (reference sequence). This table comes from immunoSEQ multiplex PCR, and its TCRdb copy is limited to in-frame clones, with some not included. This table holds roughly 120,000 clones, more than 70% found once. This record comes from a study of control samples from healthy donors and cancer patients. This TCR was sampled from a man in his forties or fifties in good health. This chain connects TRBV3-1 (or the pseudogene TRBV3-2) to TRBJ2-1, with a tentative D call TRBD1 (6 bases). Sequencing was done on a sample of blood. The CDR3 sequence is CASRSQGWLKFF. CDR3 DNA sequence: TGTGCCAGCAGGAGTCAGGGGTGGCTTAAGTTCTTC.